This T cell receptor beta chain was found in a study of lymphopenia after photon versus proton radiotherapy. Generated by immunoSEQ multiplex PCR, the TCRdb table keeps only in-frame clones and is missing some. The sample includes approximately 91,000 clones, around four fifths seen only once; the top ten take about 1.3%. This TCR was sampled from a man aged 60 to 69 with pancreatic cancer. Source: peripheral blood, taken from a patient treated with proton-based radiotherapy.

The CDR3, as DNA: TGTGCCAGCAGCTGGGGTACAGGGGGCTACACCTTC. Amino acid sequence: CASSWGTGGYTF. The V and J genes are TRBV5-6 and TRBJ1-2; tentatively, D is TRBD1 (6 bases). The CDR3 consists of 12 residues. Trimming removed 3 bases from V and 8 bases from J, with 11 bases in between. Germline V CDR1 and CDR2: SGHDT, YYEEEE.